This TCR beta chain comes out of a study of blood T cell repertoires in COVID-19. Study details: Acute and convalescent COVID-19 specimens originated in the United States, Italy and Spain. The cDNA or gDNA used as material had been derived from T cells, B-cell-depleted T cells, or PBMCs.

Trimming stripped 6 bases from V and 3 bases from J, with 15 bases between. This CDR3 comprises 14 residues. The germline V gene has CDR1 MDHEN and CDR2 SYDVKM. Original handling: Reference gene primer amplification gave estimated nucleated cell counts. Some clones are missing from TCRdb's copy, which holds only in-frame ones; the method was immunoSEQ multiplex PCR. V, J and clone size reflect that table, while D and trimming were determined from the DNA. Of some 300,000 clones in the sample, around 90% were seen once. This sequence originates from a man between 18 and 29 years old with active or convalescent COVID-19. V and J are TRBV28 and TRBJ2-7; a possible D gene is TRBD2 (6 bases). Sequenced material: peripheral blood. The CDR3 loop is CASSRRLVRYEQYF. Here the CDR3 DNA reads TGTGCCAGCAGCCGCCGACTAGTTCGCTACGAGCAGTACTTC. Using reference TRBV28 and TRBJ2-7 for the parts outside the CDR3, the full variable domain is DVKVTQSSRYLVKRTGEKVFLECVQDMDHENMFWYRQDPGLGLRLIYFSYDVKMKEKGDIPEGYSVSREKKERFSLILESASTNQTSMYLCASSRRLVRYEQYFGPGTRLTVT.